This record looks at one T cell receptor (beta chain) sequence and its context. Sequencing was performed with immunoSEQ multiplex PCR; in TCRdb, only in-frame clones are kept and a portion is missing. The repertoire holds almost 35,000 clones, approximately 88% seen once, with 0.05% to 0.065% in the top ten. The data were taken from a study of regulatory dendritic cells for organ transplantation. Germline CDR1 MNHEY, CDR2 SVGAGI. Trimming took off 0 bases at V and 3 bases at J, with 5 bases between the two ends. This CDR3 has 13 amino acids. The TCR comes from a human donor in good health. Sequenced input: naive CD4+ T cells from blood. Indicated subset: CD45RA+ naive T cells. The rearrangement uses TRBV6-5 and TRBJ1-2; D is unclear. This chain's CDR3 is CASSYSGDYGYTF. DNA for the CDR3: TGTGCCAGCAGTTACTCCGGGGACTATGGCTACACCTTC.